This T cell receptor (beta chain) was sequenced in a study of metastatic and nonmetastatic thyroid tumors. Study summary: Comparative analysis of repertoires was undertaken across blood and tumor or nodule tissue obtained from malignant and benign thyroid patients. Findings and limits, study-wide: Reported TCR beta diversity, measured in blood and tumor, was significantly higher for malignant thyroid tumors than for benign nodules.

TCRdb recomputed clones from the PCR reads via MiXCR. This sample has about 48,000 clones; approximately 24% occur once, and the top ten carry about 4%. Germline loops: CDR1 PRHDT, CDR2 FYEKMQ (reference sequence). V lost 5 bases and J lost 6; bases outside the gene matches: 9. The CDR3 extends over 14 amino acids. Every patient was untreated before thyroid surgery. There are many counts of this clone. What it binds is unknown. The sequence was obtained from a male donor with papillary thyroid cancer or a benign thyroid nodule (not recorded which). Some clones in this sample may be carry-over from other donors' samples. Sequencing used blood. The rearrangement joins TRBV13 to TRBJ2-7, with 8 bases fitting TRBD2. The CDR3 DNA reads as TGTGCCAGCAGCATCGACGGGGGGGCCCTCGAGCAGTACTTC. Amino acid sequence: CASSIDGGALEQYF.